What follows are 2 T cell receptor beta chains derived from one specimen sequenced in a study of early T cells in non-severe SARS-CoV-2 infection. TCRdb passed the 5' RACE reads through MiXCR, listing each CDR3 protein once. Of 98,000 or so distinct CDR3 sequences detected, about 12% appear once; the ten largest clones hold roughly 4.5%. Sample: whole blood, taken at baseline. Receptors originate from an adult who was a healthcare worker with PCR-confirmed SARS-CoV-2 infection or an uninfected control (not recorded which).

In the case of this clonotype: Given a much more abundant clone one base away, this may be a read error. The chain joins TRBV10-3 to TRBJ2-7; D unresolved. CDR1 ENHRY and CDR2 SYGVKD come from the germline V gene. The CDR3 sequence is 12 residues long. Deletions cut 0 bases from V and 5 bases from J, with 5 bases between. The CDR3 loop is CAISESRNEQYF. For the CDR3, the DNA is TGTGCCATCAGTGAGTCGAGGAACGAGCAGTACTTC.

The V and J genes are TRBV7-2 and TRBJ1-5; 9 bases match TRBD1. The CDR3 is 14 residues long. V lost 7 bases, J lost 6 bases, and 7 bases stayed unmatched. CDR1 SGHTA and CDR2 FQGNSA come from the germline V gene. Here the CDR3 DNA reads TGTGCCAGCAACCGGGGACAGGGCAGTCAGCCCCAGCATTTT. Protein sequence: CASNRGQGSQPQHF. Drawing the rest from reference TRBV7-2 and TRBJ1-5, the complete variable domain is GAGVSQSPSNKVTEKGKDVELRCDPISGHTALYWYRQSLGQGLEFLIYFQGNSAPDKSGLPSDRFSAERTGGSVSTLTIQRTQQEDSAVYLCASNRGQGSQPQHFGDGTRLSIL.